The 18 T cell receptor beta chains below come from one sample, sequenced in a study of cytomegalovirus exposure and HLA in healthy donors (dated by TCRdb to about 2017). Libraries were built with the immunoSEQ multiplex PCR assay. The multiplex PCR relied on a mix of 60 forward primers for TCR Vbeta segments and 13 reverse primers for TCR Jbeta segments. What TCRdb holds here is the immuneACCESS table cut down to in-frame rearrangements. Part of the clones is not present; checked against another copy, under half of the missing clones reflect an unresolved V gene, and the others are unexplained. The sample contains about 160,000 clones, roughly 85% of them found a single time. 2% to 2.5% of the sample belongs to the ten largest clones. The source material was PBMCs. The receptors derive from a man aged 18 to 30 in good health and CMV-seropositive.

CDR3 sequence reads: CASADPGLAGWKQFF. The CDR3 nucleotides are TGTGCCAGCGCTGACCCAGGACTAGCGGGATGGAAGCAGTTCTTC. The chain employs TRBV6-5 and TRBJ2-1; 12 bases are shared with TRBD2. V was pared by 8 bases and J by 11 bases, with 13 bases of the junction left unmatched. This CDR3 has 15 residues. Germline V CDR1 and CDR2: MNHEY, SVGAGI.

The gene calls are TRBV5-1 and TRBJ2-7; the D gene is possibly TRBD2 (6 bases). The CDR3 is made up of 16 amino acids. Between the trimmed V and J ends, which lost 4 bases and 2 bases, there was a span of 19 bases. Per germline, CDR1 SGHRS and CDR2 YFSETQ. DNA of the CDR3: TGCGCCAGCAGCGCAACTGGGACTTACTGGGCCTACGAGCAGTACTTC. This sequence encodes CASSATGTYWAYEQYF.

This rearrangement joins TRBV2 to TRBJ1-2; D unresolved. The length of the CDR3 is 12 residues. CDR1 and CDR2 (germline): SNHLY, FYNNEI. Trimming removed 6 bases from V and 7 bases from J, with 12 bases in between. The CDR3 sequence is CASSLSGSGYTF. CDR3 nucleotides: TGTGCCAGCAGCCTTTCGGGGAGTGGCTACACCTTC.

The chain joins TRBV15 to TRBJ1-2, with TRBD1 identical over 11 bases. This CDR3 has 14 amino acids. From germline, CDR1 is LNHNV and CDR2 YYDKDF (reference sequence). Losses at the gene ends were 3 bases for V and 3 bases for J; bases not matched to a gene: 0. Here the CDR3 DNA reads TGTGCCACCAGCAGGGGACAGGGGGACTATGGCTACACCTTC. It codes for CATSRGQGDYGYTF.

J is TRBJ1-5 and V is TRBV18; D remains unclear. From germline, CDR1 is KGHSH and CDR2 LQKENI. V lost 2 bases to trimming and J lost 4 bases, with 12 bases between them. This CDR3 is 15 amino acids long. The CDR3 reads CASSPGTARNQPQHF. The CDR3 DNA is TGTGCCAGCTCACCAGGAACAGCTCGTAATCAGCCCCAGCATTTT.

The V and J genes are TRBV4-2 and TRBJ1-6; no reliable D call. This CDR3 comprises 17 residues. The ends were cut back, 2 bases at V and 6 bases at J, with 17 bases in the middle. Germline V gene lookup returns CDR1 LGHNA and CDR2 YNFKEQ. The CDR3 loop reads CASSQSHAGISNSPLHF. The CDR3, as DNA: TGTGCCAGCAGCCAAAGTCACGCAGGCATTTCTAATTCACCCCTCCACTTT.

The rearrangement joins TRBV5-6 to TRBJ2-7; 8 bases are shared with TRBD1. Germline V CDR1 and CDR2: SGHDT, YYEEEE. The CDR3 is made up of 14 amino acids. V lost 0 bases to trimming and J lost 5 bases; unmatched junction nucleotides: 4. The CDR3 loop reads CASSLAGTGNEQYF. In nucleotides, the CDR3 is TGTGCCAGCAGCTTGGCCGGGACAGGTAACGAGCAGTACTTC.

The table lists this clone with a few counts. This chain joins TRBV6-6 and TRBJ2-7; the D gene is possibly TRBD1 (6 bases). Germline CDR1 and CDR2: MNHNY and SVGAGI (reference sequence). The germline V and J ends were trimmed by 0 bases and 5 bases, with 14 bases remaining between them. CDR3 length: 15 residues. The CDR3: CASSYSNRVEDEQYF. The DNA of the CDR3 is TGTGCCAGCAGTTACTCAAACAGGGTAGAGGACGAGCAGTACTTC.

This chain uses TRBV19 with TRBJ2-1; 7 bases are shared with TRBD1. The V and J ends lost 3 bases and 9 bases, in that order; junction bases with no gene match: 11. The CDR3 totals 15 residues. CDR1 LNHDA and CDR2 SQIVND come from the germline V gene (reference sequence). This CDR3 reads CASSMQTGIVGEQFF. Written as DNA, the CDR3 is TGTGCCAGTAGTATGCAGACAGGGATTGTAGGTGAGCAGTTCTTC.

This chain joins TRBV7-8 and TRBJ2-5; D may be TRBD1 (5 bases). The J call is in doubt because the DNA end fits TRBJ2-7 better. The germline V gene has CDR1 SGHVS and CDR2 FQNEAQ. This CDR3 contains 14 residues. The DNA for the CDR3 is TGTGCCAGCAGCTTAGCCCCCAGGGCCCACGAGCAGTACTTC. The encoded protein is CASSLAPRAHEQYF.

Points on this clone: The junction does not match germline at one end; this may be a read error. The V gene is TRBV7-9, the J gene TRBJ2-7; 9 bases line up with TRBD1. This CDR3 is built from 16 residues. Looked up from germline, CDR1 is SEHNR and CDR2 is FQNEAQ (reference sequence). The CDR3 loop reads CSSSLVPGQGNYEQYF. CDR3 nucleotides: TGTTCCAGCAGCTTAGTCCCGGGACAGGGAAACTACGAGCAGTACTTC.

The chain has TRBV4-1 and TRBJ2-4, with 8 bases that match TRBD1. V dropped 3 bases and J dropped 16; count of bases not matched to a gene: 11. Looked up from germline, CDR1 is MGHRA and CDR2 is YSYEKL. There are 13 residues in the CDR3. The CDR3 loop reads CASSHQTGDWIYF. The CDR3 DNA is TGCGCCAGCAGCCACCAGACAGGGGATTGGATCTACTTC.

This chain joins TRBV6-5 and TRBJ2-5; TRBD2 matches at 9 bases. Per germline, CDR1 MNHEY and CDR2 SVGAGI. The CDR3 is 15 amino acids. V lost 4 bases, J lost 1 base, and 4 bases stayed unmatched. CDR3: CASSSAGGFQETQYF. The CDR3 bases are TGTGCCAGCAGTTCCGCGGGGGGGTTCCAAGAGACCCAGTACTTC.

In DNA form, the CDR3 reads TGCGCCAGCAGCCAAGCGCGGCAGGGGGGCACTGAAGCTTTCTTT. Translating it yields CASSQARQGGTEAFF. This rearrangement joins TRBV4-1 to TRBJ1-1; 7 nucleotides agree with TRBD1. V shed 1 base, J shed 4 bases, and the junction held 6 bases outside the gene matches. The CDR3 runs to 15 residues. Germline V lookup: CDR1 MGHRA, CDR2 YSYEKL.

This clone was observed a single time. This chain connects TRBV5-4 to TRBJ2-2, with 9 bases identical to TRBD1. Looked up from germline, CDR1 is SGHNT and CDR2 is YYREEE (reference sequence). The V gene end was trimmed by 4 bases and the J gene end by 3 bases; junction bases not matched to a gene: 4. This CDR3 has 15 residues. CDR3 amino acids: CASSPRTGDTGELFF. CDR3 nucleotide sequence: TGTGCCAGCAGCCCACGGACAGGGGACACCGGGGAGCTGTTTTTT.

This chain joins TRBV7-9 and TRBJ1-6; D gene ambiguous. Trimming took 1 base from V and 5 from J, leaving 15 bases between them. This CDR3 has 17 amino acids. Germline CDR1 is SEHNR and CDR2 is FQNEAQ (reference sequence). DNA of the CDR3: TGTGCCAGCAGCTTAGGGGCAGGCCTCGGGGATAATTCACCCCTCCACTTT. It translates to CASSLGAGLGDNSPLHF. Drawing the rest from reference TRBV7-9 and TRBJ1-6, the complete variable domain is DTGVSQNPRHKITKRGQNVTFRCDPISEHNRLYWYRQTLGQGPEFLTYFQNEAQLEKSRLLSDRFSAERPKGSFSTLEIQRTEQGDSAMYLCASSLGAGLGDNSPLHFGNGTRLTVT.

The V call is TRBV4-1, the J call TRBJ1-1; D not resolved. With 1 base removed from V and 0 bases from J, the gap between germline ends came to 12 bases. The CDR3 contains 16 residues. In germline, CDR1 is MGHRA, CDR2 YSYEKL. CDR3 nucleotide sequence: TGCGCCAGCAGCCAAGCGGGTTCCGGGTTGAACACTGAAGCTTTCTTT. Translation gives CASSQAGSGLNTEAFF.

This clone has more than one count but fewer than ten. V and J are TRBV6-5 and TRBJ1-2, with D unclear. The germline V and J ends were trimmed by 6 bases and 2 bases, with 7 bases remaining between them. This CDR3 is 12 amino acids long. The germline CDR1 and CDR2 sequences are MNHEY and SVGAGI. As DNA, the CDR3 is TGTGCCAGCAGCCTTCAGAACTATGGCTACACCTTC. Residues: CASSLQNYGYTF.